A selection of T cell receptor beta chains follows, all from one sample in a study of T cells in Graves' hyperthyroidism and ophthalmopathy. MiXCR was run by TCRdb on the multiplex PCR reads, yielding one entry per CDR3 protein. The sample has about 210,000 distinct CDR3 sequences; roughly a sixth are singletons. The sequenced sample was blood. All receptors come from a man in his fifties with Graves' hyperthyroidism. CDR3s include the opening cysteine and the closing phenylalanine or tryptophan. The D gene is left open where the match is weak. The size field is filled for only some rows; it gives once, few, many or a size class.

d_gene	abundance	j_gene	v_gene	CDR3aa	CDR3nt
TRBD2	-	TRBJ2-3	TRBV20-1	CSARDPRLAGDTDTQYF	TGCAGTGCTAGAGATCCCCGACTAGCGGGGGACACAGATACGCAGTATTTT
TRBD2	many	TRBJ2-7	TRBV28	CASRKPNRVLAGVKLNEQYF	TGTGCCAGCAGGAAGCCTAACCGCGTTTTGGCGGGAGTGAAATTGAACGAGCAGTACTTC
-	-	TRBJ2-2	TRBV4-2	CASSQGDIFATGELFF	TGTGCCAGCAGCCAAGGGGACATTTTCGCCACCGGGGAGCTGTTTTTT
-	many	TRBJ1-5	TRBV6-1	CASTRGPDQPQHF	TGTGCCAGCACCCGGGGGCCCGATCAGCCCCAGCATTTT
-	-	TRBJ2-2	TRBV29-1	CSVEDRRTGNTGELFF	TGCAGCGTTGAAGATCGGCGGACGGGAAACACCGGGGAGCTGTTTTTT
-	many	TRBJ2-2	TRBV7-2	CASSSTSGVAGELFF	TGTGCCAGCAGCTCAACATCGGGAGTCGCCGGGGAGCTGTTTTTT
TRBD2	many	TRBJ2-7	TRBV11-1	CASSLGLAGVEQYF	TGTGCCAGCAGCTTGGGACTAGCGGGAGTCGAGCAGTACTTC
-	many	TRBJ1-2	TRBV10-3	CAISESRGARGYTF	TGTGCCATCAGTGAGTCGCGAGGGGCACGGGGCTACACCTTC
-	many	TRBJ2-7	TRBV7-2	CASSLFGSQGGEQYF	TGTGCCAGCAGCTTATTTGGGAGTCAAGGAGGCGAGCAGTACTTC
-	many	TRBJ1-2	TRBV7-2	CASSLGLNYGYTF	TGTGCCAGCAGCTTGGGACTGAACTATGGCTACACCTTC
-	many	TRBJ2-7	TRBV20-1	CSARPWSSYEQYF	TGCAGTGCTAGGCCGTGGAGCTCCTACGAGCAGTACTTC
-	many	TRBJ2-1	TRBV7-3	CASSPGTYNEQFF	TGTGCCAGCAGCCCGGGCACCTACAATGAGCAGTTCTTC
-	many	TRBJ2-1	TRBV7-8	CASSRFTSGTGGGEQFF	TGTGCCAGCAGCCGATTCACTAGTGGGACTGGGGGTGGAGAGCAGTTCTTC
TRBD1	many	TRBJ2-5	TRBV3-1	CASSQDLTTGVPQYF	TGTGCCAGCAGCCAAGATCTAACGACAGGGGTACCCCAGTACTTC
-	many	TRBJ1-1	TRBV30	CAWSVQGNTEAFF	TGTGCCTGGAGTGTACAGGGGAACACTGAAGCTTTCTTT
TRBD2	-	TRBJ2-3	TRBV2	CASNLAGGGADTQYF	TGTGCCAGCAATCTGGCGGGAGGAGGCGCAGATACGCAGTATTTT
TRBD1	many	TRBJ1-1	TRBV7-8	CASSLARGQLNTEAFF	TGTGCCAGCAGCTTAGCGCGGGGACAGCTAAACACTGAAGCTTTCTTT
-	many	TRBJ2-5	TRBV2	CASSGTVAWETQYF	TGTGCCAGCAGTGGGACAGTCGCTTGGGAGACCCAGTACTTC
-	-	TRBJ2-2	TRBV30	CAWSGPETGELFF	TGTGCCTGGAGTGGCCCCGAAACCGGGGAGCTGTTTTTT
TRBD1	many	TRBJ1-1	TRBV30	CASQGGAAEAFF	TGTGCCTCTCAGGGGGGGGCGGCTGAAGCTTTCTTT
-	many	TRBJ2-1	TRBV2	CASNPPLSSYNEQFF	TGTGCCAGCAACCCCCCCCTGAGCTCCTACAATGAGCAGTTCTTC
-	many	TRBJ2-1	TRBV7-2	CASSPRRSSYNEQFF	TGTGCCAGCAGCCCGAGGAGGAGCTCCTACAATGAGCAGTTCTTC